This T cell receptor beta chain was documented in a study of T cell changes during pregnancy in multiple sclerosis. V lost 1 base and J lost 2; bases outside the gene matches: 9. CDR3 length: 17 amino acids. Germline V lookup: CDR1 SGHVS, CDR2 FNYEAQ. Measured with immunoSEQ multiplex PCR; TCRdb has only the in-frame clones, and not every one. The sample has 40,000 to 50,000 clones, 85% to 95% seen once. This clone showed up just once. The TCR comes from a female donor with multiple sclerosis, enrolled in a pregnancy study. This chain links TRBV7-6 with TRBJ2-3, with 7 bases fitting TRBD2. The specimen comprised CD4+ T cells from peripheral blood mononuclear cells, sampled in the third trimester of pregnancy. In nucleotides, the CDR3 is TGTGCCAGCAGCTTAGTGCGGGTAGCGGGTCTCACAGATACGCAGTATTTT. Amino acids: CASSLVRVAGLTDTQYF.